The rows below give T cell receptor beta chains drawn from one sample of a study of CD8 T cells in Susac syndrome. Using its own MiXCR run on the immunoSEQ multiplex PCR reads, TCRdb lists one record per CDR3 protein. The sample includes around 100,000 distinct CDR3 sequences, about 96% of them seen just once. Sequenced material: CD8+ T cells from PBMCs. The source is a human donor with Susac syndrome. Both conserved end residues are part of each CDR3. The D gene is left open where the match is weak. The listing skips clone size in some rows; elsewhere it reads once, few, many or a size class.

d_call cdr3_length clone_size j_call v_call cdr3_nt cdr3_aa
TRBD1 16 . TRBJ2-7 TRBV7-9 TGTGCCAGCAGCCCCTCTGGGTGGACAGGGAACTACGAGCAGTACTTC CASSPSGWTGNYEQYF
TRBD1 16 . TRBJ2-3 TRBV5-1 TGCGCCAGCAGCGATCTGGACAGGGCAGGCTCAGATACGCAGTATTTT CASSDLDRAGSDTQYF
. 13 . TRBJ2-1 TRBV20-1 TGCAGTGCTACGGGACAATCCTACAATGAGCAGTTCTTC CSATGQSYNEQFF
. 12 . TRBJ2-7 TRBV7-9 TGTGCCAGCAGCTTAGAAATCTACGAGCAGTACTTC CASSLEIYEQYF
. 14 . TRBJ1-3 TRBV7-9 TGTGCCAGCAGCTTAGTCAGCTCTGGAAACACCATATATTTT CASSLVSSGNTIYF
. 12 . TRBJ2-7 TRBV15 TGTGCCACCAGCAGAGATTCGAGTGAGCAGTACTTC CATSRDSSEQYF
. 14 once TRBJ1-4 TRBV29-1 TGCAGCGTGAAGACCGGGACCCATAATGAAAAACTGTTTTTT CSVKTGTHNEKLFF
. 14 few TRBJ2-1 TRBV29-1 TGCAGCGTGCGGAGGTCTAGCTCTTACAATGAGCAGTTCTTC CSVRRSSSYNEQFF
. 15 . TRBJ2-3 TRBV7-7 TGTGCCAGCAGCCCCGGGACAACCCGTACAGATACGCAGTATTTT CASSPGTTRTDTQYF
TRBD1 14 . TRBJ2-7 TRBV12-3/TRBV12-4 TGTGCCAGCAGTTCCGGACAGGGAGGAAGCGAGCAGTACTTC CASSSGQGGSEQYF
. 15 . TRBJ2-5 TRBV7-6 TGTGCCAGCAGCTTACAACAGGGTGTGGGCGAGACCCAGTACTTC CASSLQQGVGETQYF
. 14 . TRBJ2-7 TRBV6-6 TGTGCCAGCAGTTACTCCGGACGGACATACGAGCAGTACTTC CASSYSGRTYEQYF
TRBD2 15 . TRBJ2-1 TRBV5-1 TGCGCCAGCACATCAGATGGGACTAGGTACAATGAGCAGTTCTTC CASTSDGTRYNEQFF
TRBD2 14 . TRBJ2-5 TRBV29-1 TGCAGCATCCTCCTCTGGCGGGGGGACACGACCCAGTACTTC CSILLWRGDTTQYF
. 18 . TRBJ1-2 TRBV20-1 TGCAGTGCTATATCTAGGGTGAGGGAAGGCAGACGGAACTATGGCTACACCTTC CSAISRVREGRRNYGYTF
. 16 . TRBJ2-2 TRBV4-1 TGCGCCAGCAGCCAGCGGGACCTAACACCGTCCGGGGAGCTGTTTTTT CASSQRDLTPSGELFF
. 13 once TRBJ2-1 TRBV7-7 TGTGCCAGCAGCCCCGGGACTGACAATGAGCAGTTCTTC CASSPGTDNEQFF
. 12 . TRBJ1-2 TRBV29-1 TGCAGCGTTGAACTCGGACCATATGGCTACACCTTC CSVELGPYGYTF
. 13 . TRBJ2-1 TRBV2 TGTGCCAGCGGGGGGTCCTCCTACAATGAGCAGTTCTTC CASGGSSYNEQFF
. 16 . TRBJ1-1 TRBV14 TGTGCCAGCAGCCATGCTACGGGGCCCAGGGACACTGAAGCTTTCTTT CASSHATGPRDTEAFF
. 13 . TRBJ1-5 TRBV29-1 TGCAGCGTTGGGGGAGGGGGCAATCAGCCCCAGCATTTT CSVGGGGNQPQHF
. 15 . TRBJ1-2 TRBV5-4 TGTGCCAGCAGCTTGGGGGGGGATCCGGACTATGGCTACACCTTC CASSLGGDPDYGYTF
. 12 . TRBJ2-2 TRBV2 TGTGCCAGCAGTGGTTGGACCGGGGAGCTGTTTTTT CASSGWTGELFF
TRBD1 14 once TRBJ1-3 TRBV5-1 TGCGCCAGCAGCGCAGGGACAGCTGGAAACACCATATATTTT CASSAGTAGNTIYF
. 14 . TRBJ2-7 TRBV20-1 TGCAGTGCCGACCATGGACAGGGAGGGTACGAGCAGTACTTC CSADHGQGGYEQYF
. 15 once TRBJ1-3 TRBV7-9 TGTGCCAGCAGCTTAGCCCCGGAATCTGGAAACACCATATATTTT CASSLAPESGNTIYF
. 12 . TRBJ2-3 TRBV27 TGTGCCAGCAGTCACCCCACAGATACGCAGTATTTT CASSHPTDTQYF
. 19 . TRBJ2-5 TRBV12-3/TRBV12-4 TGTGCCAGCAGTTTATCGCCAGAGGCGGCAGGGTGGCCTCTGGAGACCCAGTACTTC CASSLSPEAAGWPLETQYF
. 12 once TRBJ1-2 TRBV29-1 TGCAGCGTTAGGACACGCACTCCCGGCTACACCTTC CSVRTRTPGYTF
TRBD1 17 . TRBJ2-6 TRBV23-1 TGCGCCAGCAGGCCAGGACAGGGAAATTCCGGGGCCAACGTCCTGACTTTC CASRPGQGNSGANVLTF
. 13 . TRBJ2-7 TRBV5-1 TGCGCCAGCAGCCTCAGACACGCCAAAGAGCAGTACTTC CASSLRHAKEQYF
. 13 . TRBJ1-6 TRBV13 TGTGCCAGCAGCCCCCGGGGGTCTTCACCCCTCCACTTT CASSPRGSSPLHF
TRBD2 15 . TRBJ2-3 TRBV4-1 TGCGCCAGCGGGTTGGTAGCGGGGAGCACAGATACGCAGTATTTT CASGLVAGSTDTQYF
. 16 . TRBJ1-5 TRBV28 TGTGCCAGCAGTTTGCCGCACGTGACCCCGAAGCAGCCCCAGCATTTT CASSLPHVTPKQPQHF
. 11 . TRBJ2-2 TRBV20-1 TGCAGTGCTCGTGGCAGCGGGGAGCTGTTTTTT CSARGSGELFF
. 14 . TRBJ1-6 TRBV20-1 TGCAGTGCTAGAGGGGACGCGGCGCGTTCACCCCTCCACTTT CSARGDAARSPLHF
TRBD2 14 . TRBJ2-3 TRBV6-5 TGTGCCAGCAGCCGACTAGCGGGTACAGATACGCAGTATTTT CASSRLAGTDTQYF